This T cell receptor beta chain was sequenced for a study of shared clonotypes between healthy human individuals. Overall study findings and caveats: Sharing across four donors was highest in naive CD4 (approximately 5%) and lowest in memory CD8 (roughly 0.4%).

Deep-level settings were used for running the assay. On sorted subsets, replicate PCRs used 200 to 250 ng DNA, or around 30,000 T cell genomes. The method was immunoSEQ multiplex PCR; TCRdb's version includes in-frame clones alone and lacks a portion of them. The data hold more than 200,000 clones, with under 80% observed a single time. The CDR3 is 16 amino acids. Germline V CDR1 and CDR2: SGHRS, YFSETQ. Trimming took 0 bases from V and 0 from J, leaving 10 bases between them. With respect to this clone: As yet, its antigen is unknown.

The clonotype originates from a man aged 30 to 39 in good health. The sample comprised memory CD4+ T cells sorted from blood. Sample subset: CD45RA-negative fraction. The V and J genes are TRBV5-1 and TRBJ1-3; D remains unclear. DNA for the CDR3: TGCGCCAGCAGCTTGGTTCCGCTAAGCTCTGGAAACACCATATATTTT. The encoded protein is CASSLVPLSSGNTIYF. Drawing the rest from reference TRBV5-1 and TRBJ1-3, the complete variable domain is KAGVTQTPRYLIKTRGQQVTLSCSPISGHRSVSWYQQTPGQGLQFLFEYFSETQRNKGNFPGRFSGRQFSNSRSEMNVSTLELGDSALYLCASSLVPLSSGNTIYFGEGSWLTVV.